This T cell receptor beta chain originates from a study of neoadjuvant nivolumab and ipilimumab in lung cancer. Findings of the study overall: Blood richness before therapy tracked richness in tumors resected after neoadjuvant therapy. Compared with tumor-adjacent uninvolved lung, resected tumors showed greater richness and clonality. From pretherapy to surgery, tumor richness and clonality rose with dual therapy. TCR sequencing covered a small number of samples.

Germline values: CDR1 MNHEY, CDR2 SMNVEV (reference sequence). V lost 6 bases, J lost 8 bases, and 11 bases lay in between. The CDR3 spans 12 residues. Assay: immunoSEQ multiplex PCR; the TCRdb copy retains only in-frame clones and omits some. This sample has 15,000 to 20,000 clones, with around 82% found just once. Concerning this clone itself: The antigen remains unidentified.

Sequencing used tumor tissue, obtained after neoadjuvant nivolumab, alone or with ipilimumab, at or shortly before surgery. The chain combines TRBV27 with TRBJ1-5; D remains unclear. The clonotype comes from an adult with non-small cell lung cancer. CDR3 coding DNA: TGTGCCAGCAGCCGGTCCGCAGAGCCCCAGCATTTT. Translated: CASSRSAEPQHF.